The 32 T cell receptor beta chains given below trace back to one sample, sequenced in a study of T-cell memory formation after mild COVID-19. One entry per CDR3 protein, called by TCRdb with MiXCR from the 5' RACE reads. This sample yields under 650,000 distinct CDR3 sequences, of which approximately 18% are seen a single time; around 12% belongs to the top ten. The sequencing input was PBMCs or a T cell subset sorted from them (not recorded which). These receptors all stem from an adult woman who had mild COVID-19 (a few samples of this study predate the infection). Cell type and time point are not known.

The chain recombines TRBV2 with TRBJ2-7, with D tentatively TRBD1 or TRBD2 (5 bases each). The CDR3 loop spans 14 amino acids. Germline values: CDR1 SNHLY, CDR2 FYNNEI. V was trimmed by 10 bases and J by 3 bases, leaving 19 bases between them. Here the CDR3 DNA reads TGTGCCACCCGTCGGCTGGTTGGGGGCTACGAGCAGTACTTC. Protein sequence: CATRRLVGGYEQYF.

The chain links TRBV12-3 or TRBV12-4 to TRBJ2-5, with 12 nucleotides matching TRBD2. V dropped 6 bases and J dropped 6; count of bases not matched to a gene: 8. CDR3 length: 15 amino acids. Written as DNA, the CDR3 is TGTGCCAGCAGACCGTGGACTAGCGGGACACAGACCCAGTACTTC. Translation gives CASRPWTSGTQTQYF.

The chain uses TRBV19 and TRBJ1-1; the D gene is possibly TRBD1 (5 bases). Trimming removed 3 bases from V and 4 bases from J, with 9 bases in between. The germline CDR1 and CDR2 sequences are LNHDA and SQIVND (reference sequence). The CDR3 has 13 residues. The CDR3 region has the DNA TGTGCCAGTAGTATTGGGGCGGGCACTGAAGCTTTCTTT. It translates to CASSIGAGTEAFF. Full variable domain (missing parts from reference TRBV19 and TRBJ1-1): DGGITQSPKYLFRKEGQNVTLSCEQNLNHDAMYWYRQDPGQGLRLIYYSQIVNDFQKGDIAEGYSVSREKKESFPLTVTSAQKNPTAFYLCASSIGAGTEAFFGQGTRLTVV.

The table lists this clonotype with a few counts. The chain couples TRBV10-3 to TRBJ2-3, with D perhaps TRBD2 (5 bases). V lost 4 bases and J lost 3, with 14 bases in between. The length of the CDR3 is 15 residues. CDR1 and CDR2 (germline): ENHRY, SYGVKD. The CDR3 region has the DNA TGTGCCATCAGTGCTACCGGACTGTGGACAGATACGCAGTATTTT. It is translated as CAISATGLWTDTQYF.

This clonotype was detected once. V is TRBV9 and J is TRBJ2-3; D is undetermined. The CDR3 runs to 14 residues. V was clipped by 2 bases and J by 1 base, with 8 bases between them. Germline values: CDR1 SGDLS, CDR2 YYNGEE. The DNA of the CDR3 is TGTGCCAGCAGCGTGAGCCCCGGCACAGATACGCAGTATTTT. Protein sequence: CASSVSPGTDTQYF.

This chain connects TRBV6-2 or TRBV6-3 to TRBJ2-7, with TRBD2 as a possible D gene (5 bases). Germline CDR1 MNHEY, CDR2 SVGEGT. This CDR3 comprises 15 residues. The V end lost 2 bases, the J end lost 0 bases, and 11 bases lay between the germline ends. CDR3 DNA sequence: TGTGCCAGCAGTTACGAGGGCCCGCGCTCCTACGAGCAGTACTTC. As protein: CASSYEGPRSYEQYF.

This chain joins TRBV24-1 and TRBJ1-5, with 8 bases aligning to TRBD1. CDR3 length equals 15 residues. Per the germline V gene, CDR1 is KGHDR and CDR2 is SFDVKD. Unmatched junction bases numbered 2, after V lost 3 bases and J lost 2 bases. The CDR3: CATSDGGQGNQPQHF. CDR3 DNA sequence: TGTGCCACCAGTGATGGGGGACAGGGCAATCAGCCCCAGCATTTT.

The V gene is TRBV7-6, the J gene TRBJ2-7; TRBD2 agrees at 9 bases. Germline V gives CDR1 SGHVS, CDR2 FNYEAQ. The CDR3 is 14 residues long. Losses at the gene ends were 4 bases for V and 5 bases for J; bases not matched to a gene: 6. The CDR3 sequence is CASSSEREADEQYF. CDR3 bases: TGTGCCAGCAGCTCCGAGCGGGAGGCGGACGAGCAGTACTTC.

The sample holds many counts of this clonotype. This chain joins TRBV24-1 and TRBJ2-1; D call uncertain. Germline V CDR1 and CDR2: KGHDR, SFDVKD. Between the trimmed V and J ends, which lost 5 bases and 6 bases, there was a span of 13 bases. This CDR3 contains 14 residues. The CDR3 DNA reads as TGTGCCACCAGTGGTGCTACTCCCTCCAATGAGCAGTTCTTC. As protein: CATSGATPSNEQFF.

This rearrangement joins TRBV9 to TRBJ2-1; perhaps D is TRBD1 or TRBD2 (6 bases each). Trimming removed 0 bases from V and 4 bases from J, with 11 bases in between. The CDR3 runs 15 residues. Germline lookup yields CDR1 SGDLS and CDR2 YYNGEE. The DNA for the CDR3 is TGTGCCAGCAGCGTAGAAGGGGGGACTTACAATGAGCAGTTCTTC. Protein sequence: CASSVEGGTYNEQFF.

This chain uses TRBV6-5 with TRBJ2-5; TRBD2 agrees at 8 bases. V was pared by 7 bases and J by 8 bases, with 9 bases of the junction left unmatched. The germline gives CDR1 MNHEY, CDR2 SVGAGI. The CDR3 has 13 residues. As DNA, the CDR3 is TGTGCCAGCACCGAAACGGGGGGGCTCACCCAGTACTTC. Translated: CASTETGGLTQYF.

The rearrangement joins TRBV5-6 to TRBJ1-1, with 7 bases lining up with TRBD1. Unmatched junction bases numbered 17, after V lost 3 bases and J lost 6 bases. This CDR3 spans 17 amino acids. CDR1 SGHDT and CDR2 YYEEEE come from the germline V gene. CDR3 in DNA: TGTGCCAGCAGCTCGGGGACACTACAGGGGCTGCGTGCTGAAGCTTTCTTT. Protein sequence: CASSSGTLQGLRAEAFF.

In this sample, this clonotype turned up a few times. The chain combines TRBV29-1 with TRBJ1-1, with D possibly TRBD1 on 5 matching bases. The length of the CDR3 is 14 residues. Per the germline V gene, CDR1 is SQVTM and CDR2 is ANQGSEA. The V gene lost 2 bases and the J gene lost 1 base, with 11 bases spanning the gap. CDR3 DNA: TGCAGCGTTGAACCGCGACAGCGGAACACTGAAGCTTTCTTT. This encodes CSVEPRQRNTEAFF.

This clonotype was counted a few times. This chain joins TRBV5-1 and TRBJ2-2; 13 nucleotides agree with TRBD2. V shed 4 bases and J 4 bases; nucleotides not matched to a gene: 4. CDR1 and CDR2 from the germline V gene are SGHRS and YFSETQ. The CDR3 loop spans 16 amino acids. The CDR3 bases are TGCGCCAGCAGCGGACTAGCGGGGGCAGGCACCGGGGAGCTGTTTTTT. Its protein is CASSGLAGAGTGELFF.

This clonotype occurred a few times. J is TRBJ2-7 and V is TRBV28; 7 bases agree with TRBD1. V shed 6 bases, J shed 3 bases, and the junction held 5 bases outside the gene matches. Germline loops: CDR1 MDHEN, CDR2 SYDVKM. This CDR3 has 13 amino acids. The CDR3 DNA sequence: TGTGCCAGCAGCACGACAGGGTACTACGAGCAGTACTTC. Translation: CASSTTGYYEQYF.

This clonotype has ten or more counts. The chain carries TRBV9 and TRBJ2-1; TRBD1 matches 9 bases. The CDR3 extends over 16 amino acids. Germline V gene sequence: CDR1 SGDLS, CDR2 YYNGEE. Germline trimming cut 3 bases from V and 8 bases from J; bases unmatched to any gene: 12. In nucleotides, the CDR3 is TGTGCCAGCAGCGCCCGGACAGGGGACAGCTGGGATGAGCAGTTCTTC. Its protein is CASSARTGDSWDEQFF.

The chain is built from TRBV2 and TRBJ2-1; no clear D. The germline CDR1 and CDR2 sequences are SNHLY and FYNNEI. The CDR3 contains 11 residues. V shed 3 bases and J shed 9 bases, with 6 bases lying between them. Here the CDR3 DNA reads TGTGCCAGCAGTGATCTAAGTGAGCAGTTCTTC. Protein product: CASSDLSEQFF. Looking up the rest from reference TRBV2 and TRBJ2-1 gives the full variable domain: EPEVTQTPSHQVTQMGQEVILRCVPISNHLYFYWYRQILGQKVEFLVSFYNNEISEKSEIFDDQFSVERPDGSNFTLKIRSTKLEDSAMYFCASSDLSEQFFGPGTRLTVL.

This clonotype has a handful of counts. V and J are TRBV3-1 and TRBJ1-1; TRBD1 agrees at 7 bases. The CDR3 sequence is 14 residues long. V lost 5 bases to trimming and J lost 4 bases; unmatched junction nucleotides: 7. Germline-derived CDR1 and CDR2 are LGHDT and YNNKEL (reference sequence). The CDR3 is CASSAGQSATEAFF. DNA for the CDR3: TGTGCCAGCAGCGCGGGACAGAGTGCCACTGAAGCTTTCTTT.

The J gene is TRBJ1-4, the V gene TRBV2; 11 bases line up with TRBD1. This CDR3 has 15 residues. The trim removed 5 bases at V and 5 bases at J, leaving 4 bases unmatched. CDR1 and CDR2 (germline): SNHLY, FYNNEI. The CDR3 DNA follows: TGTGCCAGCAGTATGGACAGGGGGCGGAATGAAAAACTGTTTTTT. Residues: CASSMDRGRNEKLFF. Based on the CDR3 plus reference TRBV2 and TRBJ1-4, the full variable domain is EPEVTQTPSHQVTQMGQEVILRCVPISNHLYFYWYRQILGQKVEFLVSFYNNEISEKSEIFDDQFSVERPDGSNFTLKIRSTKLEDSAMYFCASSMDRGRNEKLFFGSGTQLSVL.

This clonotype has only a few counts. The chain combines TRBV7-3 with TRBJ2-1, with TRBD2 matching over 10 bases. V shed 8 bases and J 10 bases; nucleotides not matched to a gene: 11. Germline V gene lookup returns CDR1 SGHTA and CDR2 FQGTGA. The CDR3 extends over 14 amino acids. CDR3: CASVSASGSNEQFF. The CDR3 DNA reads as TGTGCCAGCGTATCGGCTAGCGGGAGTAACGAGCAGTTCTTC. The entire variable domain, with the rest obtained from reference TRBV7-3 and TRBJ2-1, is as follows: GAGVSQTPSNKVTEKGKYVELRCDPISGHTALYWYRQSLGQGPEFLIYFQGTGAADDSGLPNDRFFAVRPEGSVSTLKIQRTERGDSAVYLCASVSASGSNEQFFGPGTRLTVL.

The table lists this clonotype with a count of one. The rearrangement joins TRBV5-6 to TRBJ2-1; D uncertain. The V end was cut by 0 bases, the J end by 3 bases, with 7 bases between. The CDR3 runs to 14 residues. Germline assignment: CDR1 SGHDT and CDR2 YYEEEE. The DNA for the CDR3 is TGTGCCAGCAGCTTGGAGCCCCACTACAATGAGCAGTTCTTC. Amino acid sequence: CASSLEPHYNEQFF.

The V gene is TRBV11-3, the J gene TRBJ2-1; no reliable D call. Trimming shortened V by 5 bases and J by 3 bases, and 8 bases separated the two germline ends. CDR3 length: 13 residues. Germline CDR1 reads SGHNT; CDR2 reads YENEEA. CDR3 protein: CASSLVRYNEQFF. The CDR3 DNA sequence: TGTGCCAGCAGCCTAGTCCGCTACAATGAGCAGTTCTTC.

In this sample, this clonotype turned up a few times. The CDR3 coding sequence is TGTGCCATCAGCCTTGACAATGAGCAGTTCTTC. As protein: CAISLDNEQFF. The chain uses TRBV10-3 and TRBJ2-1; no definite D call. Trimming cost V 6 bases and J 5 bases, with 5 bases left between them. The germline V gene encodes CDR1 ENHRY and CDR2 SYGVKD. The CDR3 is 11 residues long.

V and J are TRBV6-2 or TRBV6-3 and TRBJ2-1; D gene unclear. The CDR3 is 14 residues long. Deletions cut 7 bases from V and 0 bases from J, with 10 bases between. Germline CDR1 is MNHEY and CDR2 is SVGEGT. The CDR3 DNA reads TGTGCCAGCACGCCCGGTGGCTCCTACAATGAGCAGTTCTTC. It yields the protein CASTPGGSYNEQFF.

The chain couples TRBV5-1 to TRBJ1-5, with 9 nucleotides matching TRBD1. The V gene's germline CDR1 is SGHRS and CDR2 YFSETQ. The CDR3 spans 16 residues. With V trimmed by 4 bases and J by 1 base, 6 bases remained unmatched. The CDR3 coding sequence is TGCGCCAGCAGCGAGGGACAGGGTGGCAGCAATCAGCCCCAGCATTTT. Translated, it gives CASSEGQGGSNQPQHF.

CDR3 loop: CASKTQGGNEKLFF. CDR3 coding DNA: TGTGCCAGCAAGACCCAGGGGGGGAATGAAAAACTGTTTTTT. The V and J genes are TRBV2 and TRBJ1-4; 7 bases line up with TRBD1. Germline V gene sequence: CDR1 SNHLY, CDR2 FYNNEI. The CDR3 covers 14 residues. V shed 7 bases, J shed 5 bases, and the junction held 7 bases outside the gene matches.

This clonotype was counted between two and nine times. The chain has TRBV18 and TRBJ2-7; D may be TRBD2 (6 bases). Germline loops: CDR1 KGHSH, CDR2 LQKENI. The CDR3 is 16 amino acids. The V gene lost 1 base and the J gene lost 2 bases, with 15 bases spanning the gap. The DNA for the CDR3 is TGTGCCAGCTCACCACGGGAGGTCCTAATGGCCTACGAGCAGTACTTC. This sequence encodes CASSPREVLMAYEQYF.

Many counts were recorded for this clonotype. V is TRBV5-1 and J is TRBJ1-2; 10 bases are a match to TRBD1. Germline V lookup: CDR1 SGHRS, CDR2 YFSETQ. CDR3 length: 13 residues. The junction had 11 bases not matched to a gene; V was cut back by 4 bases and J by 14 bases. CDR3 in amino acids: CASSKGQGIGVTF. Written as DNA, the CDR3 is TGCGCCAGCAGCAAGGGACAGGGGATCGGCGTTACCTTC.

The CDR3 sequence is CASRSTGREGYGYTF. The DNA of the CDR3 is TGCGCCAGCAGGTCTACCGGACGGGAGGGCTATGGCTACACCTTC. The genes are TRBV4-1 and TRBJ1-2; D is unresolved. The germline gives CDR1 MGHRA, CDR2 YSYEKL. The CDR3 is made up of 15 amino acids. V was shortened by 6 bases and J by 4 bases, with 18 bases between the two germline ends.

The chain carries TRBV18 and TRBJ2-7; 7 bases agree with TRBD1. V lost 3 bases, J lost 2 bases, and 7 bases stayed unmatched. Per the germline V gene, CDR1 is KGHSH and CDR2 is LQKENI. The CDR3 is 15 amino acids. The CDR3 DNA is TGTGCCAGCTCACCCCGGTCGACAGGGACCTACGAGCAGTACTTC. Its protein is CASSPRSTGTYEQYF.

This clonotype was seen a few times. V and J are TRBV5-4 and TRBJ1-3, with D unclear. Germline values: CDR1 SGHNT, CDR2 YYREEE (reference sequence). The CDR3 spans 15 residues. The V gene lost 3 bases and the J gene lost 0 bases, with 10 bases spanning the gap. CDR3 in amino acids: CASSSENDSGNTIYF. CDR3 in DNA: TGTGCCAGCAGCTCCGAGAACGACTCTGGAAACACCATATATTTT.

The CDR3 DNA reads as TGTGCCAGCAGTTACTTAAGAGGGGAGCTGTTTTTT. Amino acid sequence: CASSYLRGELFF. The chain recombines TRBV6-2 or TRBV6-3 with TRBJ2-2; D uncertain. The CDR3 is made up of 12 amino acids. The V gene's germline CDR1 is MNHEY and CDR2 SVGEGT. V was shortened by 1 base and J by 8 bases, with 5 bases between the two germline ends.